This paragraph covers one T cell receptor beta chain sequence. The antigen this receptor binds is unknown. Per-base qualities were not stored, and no clone one base away is much larger. Library preparation employed PCR. Sequencing took place on an Illumina HiSeq 2500. To reduce PCR and sequencing biases, unique molecular identifiers were incorporated into the TCR beta cDNA libraries. Roughly 500,000 cDNA molecules were obtained per 1 to 10 million input T cells, so each molecule approximated one T cell. Patient libraries were prepared and sequenced with the same protocol used for the earlier healthy control dataset. Within a given batch, samples were prepared together, multiplexed and sequenced on the same HiSeq lane. For the original study's pipeline: MIGEC was used to process the raw barcoded reads, and molecular identifier groups with only a single read were discarded before consensus assembly and CDR3 extraction. VDJtools was used for post-analysis of the clonotype tables, and diversity was normalized by down-sampling every dataset to the size of the smallest sample. To correct batch-related cross-sample contamination, repertoire overlap clustering matched CDR3 amino acid sequences but not nucleotide sequences. Using fastp at Q25 and MiXCR, TCRdb reprocessed the public reads and kept productive beta chains. Rows merge per CDR3 protein into single entries with the most common DNA and genes. These V and J calls rely on TCRdb rather than the paper's analysis. The table for this sample lists 350,000 to 500,000 distinct CDR3 sequences; 35% to 45% of them were counted only once. 7.6% of the sample rests with the top ten.

This entry comes from a study of post-analysis software for immune sequencing data (dated by TCRdb to about 2015). Regarding the study in general: The recorded disease courses included relapsing-remitting, secondary progressive and progressive-relapsing multiple sclerosis, and some patients had no subtype annotation. The multiple sclerosis patient repertoires were compared with approximately 11 previously published healthy control repertoires from donors aged roughly 6 to 25 years. A subset of samples was prepared in parallel using single-end sample barcoding, then pooled and co-amplified after Illumina adapter ligation.

TCR beta repertoires were profiled from peripheral blood of 10 to 15 young patients with multiple sclerosis to demonstrate the VDJtools post-analysis software. Multiple sclerosis patients were children and adolescents aged about 6 to 16 years. Broad study findings and their caveats: Strong co-clustering of samples prepared in the same batch was shown by direct clustering with F measure, prompting a batch-effect correction. Significantly lower normalized Chao1 diversity was found in multiple sclerosis patients than in controls, suggesting substantial peripheral T-cell clonal expansion. The control group was slightly older than the multiple sclerosis patient group. Significantly higher frequencies in patients than in controls were found for roughly 5 TRBV segments, including TRBV5-6, TRBV5-1 and TRBV20-1.

The germline V gene specifies SGHRS as CDR1 and YFSETQ as CDR2. V is cut back by 0 bases and J by 8 bases, with 5 bases in the junction unmatched. The CDR3 holds 15 amino acids from the cysteine to the phenylalanine. Only CDR3 DNA is held: 45 bases, read in frame from base 1. The receptor was derived from a girl aged 2 to 10 with multiple sclerosis. In this chain, TRBV5-1 is recombined with TRBJ2-1; the central 10 bases match TRBD1. What was sequenced was blood. The encoded CDR3 is CASSLVGTGVYEQFF. The DNA reads as follows: TGCGCCAGCAGCTTGGTCGGGACAGGGGTCTATGAGCAGTTCTTC.